This TCR beta chain originates from a study of blood T cells in healthy people across ages. The study's findings and limits: A strong correlation was seen between TCR beta diversity and naive T cell percentage.

This clonotype occurred many times. Its antigen remains unknown. Primers used in a second PCR of roughly 6 to 11 cycles were a sample-barcoded 5' primer and a J-beta primer mix. Using its own MiXCR run on the 5' RACE reads, TCRdb lists one record per CDR3 protein. The sample holds 1.5 million to 2 million distinct CDR3 sequences, roughly 27% seen once. This CDR3 comprises 15 residues. CDR1 and CDR2 from the germline V gene are SGHVS and FNYEAQ. The germline V and J ends were trimmed by 5 bases and 2 bases, with 14 bases remaining between them. Sequencing used blood. The rearrangement links TRBV7-6 to TRBJ2-3; D not certain. This receptor was identified in a woman aged 25 to 39 in good health. CDR3: CASSLQQGYTDTQYF. CDR3 sequence (DNA): TGTGCCAGCAGCCTTCAACAAGGATACACAGATACGCAGTATTTT.